The clone carrying this TCR beta chain was counted ten times or more. Its antigen is unidentified. This record belongs to a study of CD8+CD57+ T cells in acquired aplastic anemia. Study results and caveats: Researchers report that about 28 CD8+ CDR3 sequences appeared in both patients and controls.

In patients chosen for sequencing, flow cytometry had shown CD8+CD57+ cell expansion. Every patient was diagnosed with severe acquired aplastic anemia. Genomic DNA constituted the template upon which TCR beta VDJ and CDR3 profiling was performed. TCRdb re-derived calls from the reads in MiXCR, one entry per CDR3 protein. The table records around 180,000 distinct CDR3 sequences, over 40% of them present only once. This CDR3 comprises 14 residues. After removal of 7 bases from V and 13 bases from J, the junction contained 16 bases not matched to a gene. The germline V gene has CDR1 MNHEY and CDR2 SVGAGI.

The receptor's source is a human donor with aplastic anemia. Input material: sorted CD4+, CD8+, or CD8+CD57+ T cells (not recorded which) from PBMCs. The chain employs TRBV6-5 and TRBJ2-1, with 7 positions matching TRBD2. The CDR3 region is CASKRGSGLMKQFF. The CDR3 bases are TGTGCCAGCAAGCGGGGTAGCGGGCTGATGAAACAGTTCTTC.